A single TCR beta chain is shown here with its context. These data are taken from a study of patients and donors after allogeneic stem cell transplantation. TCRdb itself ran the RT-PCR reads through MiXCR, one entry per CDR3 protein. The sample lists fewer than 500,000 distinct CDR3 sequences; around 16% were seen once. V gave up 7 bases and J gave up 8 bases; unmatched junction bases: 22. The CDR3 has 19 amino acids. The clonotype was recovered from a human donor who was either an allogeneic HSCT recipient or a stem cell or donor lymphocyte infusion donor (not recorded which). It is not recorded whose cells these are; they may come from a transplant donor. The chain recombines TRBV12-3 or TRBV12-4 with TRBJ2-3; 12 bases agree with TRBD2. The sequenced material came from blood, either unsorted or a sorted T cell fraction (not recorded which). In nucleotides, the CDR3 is TGTGCCAGCACCTGGACTAGCGGGACTCGGGGAGTTGCTCTAGGTACGCAGTATTTT. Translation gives CASTWTSGTRGVALGTQYF.